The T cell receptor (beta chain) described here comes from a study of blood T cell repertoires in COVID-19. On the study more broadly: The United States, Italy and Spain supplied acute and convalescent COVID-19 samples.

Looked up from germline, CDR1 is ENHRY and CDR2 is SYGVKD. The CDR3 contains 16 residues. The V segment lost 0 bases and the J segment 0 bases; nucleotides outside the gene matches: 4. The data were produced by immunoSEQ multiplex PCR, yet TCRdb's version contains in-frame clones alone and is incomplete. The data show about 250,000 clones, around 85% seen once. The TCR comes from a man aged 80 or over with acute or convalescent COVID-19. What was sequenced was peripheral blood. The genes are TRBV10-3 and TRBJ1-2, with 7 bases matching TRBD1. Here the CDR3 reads CAISESRQGTNYGYTF. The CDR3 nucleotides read TGTGCCATCAGTGAGTCTCGACAGGGAACTAACTATGGCTACACCTTC.